A selection of T cell receptor beta chains follows, all from one sample in a study of early stage breast cancer tumors. The protocol was immunoSEQ multiplex PCR, while the TCRdb copy is restricted to in-frame clones and leaves out a portion. The data show 45,000 to 60,000 clones, with 83% seen just once and 1.4% held by the top ten. Sample: blood. These receptors all stem from a person aged 45 to 59 with breast cancer. Each CDR3 is given with its conserved first and last residue. The D gene is left open where the match is weak. A row's size may be missing; if present it is once, few, many or a size class.

- - TRBJ1-4 TRBV6-5 CASSYGPSEKLFF TGTGCCAGCAGTTACGGCCCGTCTGAAAAACTGTTTTTT
- - TRBJ2-3 TRBV27 CASIPIATGLADTQYF TGTGCCAGCATCCCAATAGCGACGGGGCTGGCAGATACGCAGTATTTT
TRBD1 - TRBJ1-4 TRBV7-9 CASSLGQASNEKLFF TGTGCCAGCAGCCTCGGACAGGCCTCTAATGAAAAACTGTTTTTT
TRBD2 - TRBJ2-1 TRBV7-2 CASSPRLAGANEQFF TGTGCCAGCAGCCCCCGACTAGCGGGAGCCAATGAGCAGTTCTTC
- - TRBJ2-3 TRBV15 CATSSRADTQYF TGTGCCACCAGCAGCAGGGCAGATACGCAGTATTTT
- - TRBJ1-2 TRBV9 CASSPRDGQTYEFGYTF TGTGCCAGCAGCCCAAGAGACGGACAGACGTATGAGTTTGGCTACACCTTC
TRBD2 - TRBJ2-1 TRBV7-8 CASSSRPSLAANEQFF TGTGCCAGCAGCTCCCGACCATCACTAGCGGCCAATGAGCAGTTCTTC
- - TRBJ2-6 TRBV6-5 CASSGGASGANVLTF TGTGCCAGCAGTGGGGGGGCCTCTGGGGCCAACGTCCTGACTTTC
- - TRBJ2-1 TRBV2 CASSGFIRAGEQFF TGTGCCAGCAGTGGGTTTATAAGGGCAGGAGAGCAGTTCTTC
- - TRBJ2-2 TRBV7-2 CASSLLSYTGELFF TGTGCCAGCAGCCTACTATCCTACACCGGGGAGCTGTTTTTT
- - TRBJ2-1 TRBV7-2 CASSLEDRSYNEQFF TGTGCCAGCAGCTTAGAAGACAGATCCTACAATGAGCAGTTCTTC
- - TRBJ2-5 TRBV11-2 CASSLEGGGRGETQYF TGTGCCAGCAGCTTAGAGGGCGGAGGGCGAGGAGAGACCCAGTACTTC
- - TRBJ1-2 TRBV6-5 CASIGGEGGYTF TGTGCCAGCATTGGGGGGGAGGGTGGCTACACCTTC
- - TRBJ2-7 TRBV7-9 CASSFSASEQYF TGTGCCAGCAGCTTCTCAGCCTCCGAGCAGTACTTC
- once TRBJ2-5 TRBV7-7 CASSPAFPQETQYF TGTGCTAGCAGCCCTGCTTTCCCCCAAGAGACCCAGTACTTC
- - TRBJ1-5 TRBV12-5 CASGLSLLSNQPQHF TGTGCTAGTGGTTTGAGTCTGCTTAGCAATCAGCCCCAGCATTTT
TRBD1 - TRBJ1-6 TRBV27 CASSSRTGSSYNSPLHF TGTGCCAGCAGTTCCCGGACAGGGAGCTCCTATAATTCACCCCTCCACTTT
- - TRBJ1-5 TRBV6-5 CASSYSLRGNQPQHF TGTGCCAGCAGTTACTCTCTCAGGGGAAACCAGCCCCAGCATTTT
- once TRBJ2-5 TRBV5-4 CASSGRDLFAGHPYQETQYF TGTGCCAGCAGCGGCCGGGACCTCTTTGCAGGACACCCGTACCAAGAGACCCAGTACTTC
- - TRBJ2-7 TRBV5-4 CASSGGTGGGSYEQYF TGTGCCAGCAGCGGAGGTACGGGGGGCGGCTCCTACGAGCAGTACTTC
- - TRBJ1-3 TRBV11-2 CASSLPVGLRTDSGNTIYF TGTGCCAGCAGCTTACCAGTCGGGCTGAGGACAGACTCTGGAAACACCATATATTTT
- - TRBJ2-2 TRBV18 CASSPEEGAGELFF TGTGCCAGCTCACCAGAGGAGGGGGCCGGGGAGCTGTTTTTT
- - TRBJ2-1 TRBV13 CASSLDRSWNEQFF TGTGCCAGCAGCTTAGACCGGAGTTGGAATGAGCAGTTCTTC
- - TRBJ1-1 TRBV15 CATSRGEGLGTEAFF TGTGCCACCAGCAGAGGGGAAGGGTTAGGCACTGAAGCTTTCTTT
TRBD1 - TRBJ2-7 TRBV7-2 CASSSGQGNEQYF TGTGCCAGCAGCTCCGGACAGGGGAACGAGCAGTACTTC
- - TRBJ2-3 TRBV10-3 CAISGDTDTQYF TGTGCCATCAGTGGAGACACAGATACGCAGTATTTT
TRBD2 once TRBJ2-3 TRBV28 CASIQAGRGGTQYF TGTGCCAGCATCCAAGCGGGGAGAGGCGGTACGCAGTATTTT
- - TRBJ2-2 TRBV7-9 CASSLGDWNTGELFF TGTGCCAGCAGCTTAGGGGATTGGAACACCGGGGAGCTGTTTTTT
TRBD1 - TRBJ1-2 TRBV30 CAFRDRDYGYTF TGTGCCTTCCGGGACAGAGACTATGGCTACACCTTC
- - TRBJ2-3 TRBV2 CASSDNLELYF TGTGCCAGCAGTGACAACCTCGAACTGTATTTT
TRBD1 - TRBJ1-2 TRBV9 CASSEPLTGARGGYTF TGTGCCAGCAGCGAGCCCCTGACAGGGGCGAGGGGAGGCTACACCTTC
- - TRBJ1-1 TRBV19 CASSIVARLNTEAFF TGTGCCAGTAGTATCGTGGCCAGGTTGAACACTGAAGCTTTCTTT
TRBD1 - TRBJ1-2 TRBV7-2 CASSQDTGTGERNGYTF TGTGCCAGCAGCCAAGATACCGGGACAGGGGAAAGAAATGGCTACACCTTC
TRBD2 - TRBJ2-7 TRBV4-2 CASSQVHTSEMPYEQYF TGTGCCAGCAGCCAAGTCCATACTAGCGAGATGCCCTACGAGCAGTACTTC
- - TRBJ1-1 TRBV5-5 CASSPSSLWTEAFF TGTGCCAGCAGCCCCTCATCCTTGTGGACTGAAGCTTTCTTT